These T cell receptor beta chains were read from a single sample in a study of blood T cell repertoires in COVID-19. Assay used: immunoSEQ multiplex PCR; TCRdb lists only in-frame clones, some missing. The sample shows some 60,000 clones, 75% to 95% of them seen only once. The sample taken for sequencing was peripheral blood. All receptors come from a man aged 55-75 years with acute or convalescent COVID-19. CDR3s include the opening cysteine and the closing phenylalanine or tryptophan. D genes are given only for firm matches. Expanded clones are given a class, and other clones once, few, many or no size at all.

J: TRBJ1-5; size: -; D: TRBD1; V: TRBV2; CDR3: CASSGDRSSNQPQHF; DNA: TGTGCCAGCAGTGGGGACAGGAGTAGCAATCAGCCCCAGCATTTT
J: TRBJ1-2; size: -; D: -; V: TRBV14; CDR3: CASSEDSYIWGYTF; DNA: TGTGCCAGCAGCGAGGACAGTTATATCTGGGGCTACACCTTC
J: TRBJ1-1; size: -; D: TRBD1; V: TRBV6-5; CDR3: CASSYWDSHAGTEAFF; DNA: TGTGCCAGCAGTTACTGGGACAGCCACGCCGGGACTGAAGCTTTCTTT
J: TRBJ1-3; size: -; D: -; V: TRBV21-1; CDR3: CASSAQWGRSGNTIYF; DNA: TGTGCCAGCAGCGCCCAGTGGGGGCGCTCTGGAAACACCATATATTTT
J: TRBJ1-1; size: -; D: -; V: TRBV29-1; CDR3: CSVAILGETEAFF; DNA: TGCAGCGTTGCGATACTCGGGGAGACTGAAGCTTTCTTT
J: TRBJ2-1; size: -; D: TRBD2; V: TRBV19; CDR3: CASRISGTVDEQFF; DNA: TGTGCCAGTAGAATCAGCGGGACGGTCGATGAGCAGTTCTTC
J: TRBJ2-3; size: -; D: -; V: TRBV19; CDR3: CASSVEVLTDTQYF; DNA: TGTGCCAGTAGTGTGGAGGTACTGACAGATACGCAGTATTTT
J: TRBJ1-1; size: -; D: TRBD1; V: TRBV6-4; CDR3: CASRTGQWDTEAFF; DNA: TGTGCCAGCAGGACGGGACAGTGGGACACTGAAGCTTTCTTT
J: TRBJ2-1; size: -; D: TRBD2; V: TRBV13; CDR3: CASSLRISGGSEQFF; DNA: TGTGCCAGCAGCTTACGGATTAGCGGGGGAAGTGAGCAGTTCTTC
J: TRBJ1-4; size: -; D: -; V: TRBV15; CDR3: CATSRVQLPTNEKLFF; DNA: TGTGCCACCAGCAGAGTACAGCTTCCAACTAATGAAAAACTGTTTTTT
J: TRBJ1-1; size: -; D: TRBD1; V: TRBV27; CDR3: CATSAGGTEAFF; DNA: TGTGCCACCTCAGCAGGGGGCACTGAAGCTTTCTTT
J: TRBJ2-2; size: -; D: TRBD1; V: TRBV9; CDR3: CASSLRTGPTGELFF; DNA: TGTGCCAGCAGCTTACGGACAGGGCCCACCGGGGAGCTGTTTTTT
J: TRBJ2-1; size: -; D: -; V: TRBV4-1; CDR3: CASSQPYRNEQFF; DNA: TGCGCCAGCAGCCAACCGTACAGGAATGAGCAGTTCTTC
J: TRBJ1-1; size: few; D: TRBD1; V: TRBV11-3; CDR3: CASSSRGGGTEAFF; DNA: TGTGCCAGCAGCTCGCGAGGGGGCGGTACTGAAGCTTTCTTT
J: TRBJ1-1; size: -; D: -; V: TRBV29-1; CDR3: CSGIRQSTEAFF; DNA: TGCAGCGGGATTAGACAGAGCACTGAAGCTTTCTTT
J: TRBJ1-1; size: -; D: -; V: TRBV19; CDR3: CASSIPRRDTEAFF; DNA: TGTGCCAGTAGTATCCCCCGCAGGGACACTGAAGCTTTCTTT
J: TRBJ2-3; size: -; D: TRBD2; V: TRBV5-4; CDR3: CASRTGLAGVTDTQYF; DNA: TGTGCCAGCAGAACCGGACTAGCGGGAGTCACAGATACGCAGTATTTT
J: TRBJ2-2; size: -; D: TRBD1; V: TRBV5-1; CDR3: CASSITGDPTGELFF; DNA: TGCGCCAGCAGCATCACAGGGGATCCCACCGGGGAGCTGTTTTTT
J: TRBJ2-1; size: -; D: TRBD2; V: TRBV5-4; CDR3: CASSLSGRAGDEQFF; DNA: TGTGCCAGCAGCTTGAGTGGGAGGGCTGGGGATGAGCAGTTCTTC
J: TRBJ1-1; size: -; D: TRBD1; V: TRBV28; CDR3: CASSLFDRGFGTEAFF; DNA: TGTGCCAGCAGTTTATTCGACAGGGGTTTTGGCACTGAAGCTTTCTTT
J: TRBJ2-7; size: -; D: TRBD1; V: TRBV4-1; CDR3: CASSQVVGTGYEQYF; DNA: TGCGCCAGCAGCCAAGTAGTAGGGACAGGCTACGAGCAGTACTTC
J: TRBJ1-2; size: -; D: TRBD1; V: TRBV7-2; CDR3: CASSLDRVTFTGGYTF; DNA: TGTGCCAGCAGCTTGGACAGGGTAACGTTTACAGGGGGCTACACCTTC
J: TRBJ1-5; size: -; D: TRBD1; V: TRBV6-1; CDR3: CASSVELLQGRGNQPQHF; DNA: TGTGCCAGCAGTGTGGAGCTTTTACAGGGGAGAGGCAATCAGCCCCAGCATTTT
J: TRBJ2-6; size: -; D: -; V: TRBV1; CDR3: CTSSPRRLCTKRANVLTF; DNA: TGCACCAGCAGTCCAAGGCGTTTGTGCACAAAGCGGGCCAACGTACTGACTTTC
J: TRBJ1-1; size: -; D: -; V: TRBV4-2; CDR3: CASSQDAGTNTEAFF; DNA: TGTGCCAGCAGCCAAGATGCGGGAACGAACACTGAAGCTTTCTTT
J: TRBJ2-3; size: -; D: TRBD1; V: TRBV28; CDR3: CASERTGPDTQYF; DNA: TGTGCCAGCGAGAGGACAGGGCCAGATACGCAGTATTTT
J: TRBJ1-2; size: -; D: -; V: TRBV4-1; CDR3: CASSQAGLNYGYTF; DNA: TGCGCCAGCAGCCAAGCGGGACTTAACTATGGCTACACCTTC
J: TRBJ1-6; size: -; D: TRBD1; V: TRBV14; CDR3: CASSSRTGDNSPLHF; DNA: TGTGCCAGCAGCTCCCGGACAGGGGATAATTCACCCCTCCACTTT
J: TRBJ2-7; size: -; D: TRBD2; V: TRBV7-6; CDR3: CASSSSPASGLYEQYF; DNA: TGTGCCAGCAGCTCCAGCCCGGCTAGCGGTCTTTACGAGCAGTACTTC
J: TRBJ2-1; size: -; D: TRBD1; V: TRBV7-8; CDR3: CASSHQGQGINEQFF; DNA: TGTGCCAGCAGCCACCAAGGACAGGGTATCAATGAGCAGTTCTTC
J: TRBJ1-4; size: -; D: -; V: TRBV3-1/TRBV3-2; CDR3: CASSQSFSGWGEKLFF; DNA: TGTGCCAGCAGCCAATCATTCAGCGGGTGGGGTGAAAAACTGTTTTTT
J: TRBJ2-2; size: -; D: -; V: TRBV7-3; CDR3: CASSSGGELFF; DNA: TGTGCCAGCAGCTCAGGCGGGGAGCTGTTTTTT
J: TRBJ1-5; size: -; D: -; V: TRBV24-1; CDR3: CATSDHSGESHQPQHF; DNA: TGTGCCACCAGTGATCATTCTGGAGAAAGTCATCAGCCCCAGCATTTT
J: TRBJ2-5; size: -; D: -; V: TRBV6-2/TRBV6-3; CDR3: CASSQDRGIQETQYF; DNA: TGTGCCAGCAGCCAAGATAGGGGGATACAAGAGACCCAGTACTTC
J: TRBJ2-6; size: -; D: TRBD2; V: TRBV28; CDR3: CASSLPGGPGANVLTF; DNA: TGTGCCAGCAGCTTACCGGGGGGTCCTGGGGCCAACGTCCTGACTTTC
J: TRBJ2-3; size: -; D: TRBD2; V: TRBV5-4; CDR3: CASSLGLAGPFTDTQYF; DNA: TGTGCCAGCAGCCTAGGACTAGCGGGCCCCTTCACAGATACGCAGTATTTT
J: TRBJ2-7; size: -; D: -; V: TRBV5-1; CDR3: CASSSGVTYEQYF; DNA: TGCGCCAGCAGCTCCGGGGTGACCTACGAGCAGTACTTC
J: TRBJ1-2; size: -; D: -; V: TRBV5-1; CDR3: CASSLGQAPANYGYTF; DNA: TGCGCCAGCAGCTTGGGACAGGCTCCAGCTAACTATGGCTACACCTTC
J: TRBJ2-3; size: -; D: TRBD2; V: TRBV5-4; CDR3: CASSRTSGRAGGTDTQYF; DNA: TGTGCCAGCAGCCGGACTAGCGGGAGGGCCGGGGGCACAGATACGCAGTATTTT
J: TRBJ1-1; size: -; D: -; V: TRBV11-2; CDR3: CASSGLRGRDTEAFF; DNA: TGTGCCAGCAGCGGGCTACGGGGGAGGGACACTGAAGCTTTCTTT
J: TRBJ1-1; size: -; D: TRBD1; V: TRBV4-1; CDR3: CASSALRQGTGKNTEAFF; DNA: TGCGCCAGCAGCGCCCTGAGACAGGGGACCGGGAAGAACACTGAAGCTTTCTTT
J: TRBJ2-5; size: -; D: -; V: TRBV18; CDR3: CASSPRGGGETQYF; DNA: TGTGCCAGCTCACCTCGGGGAGGGGGAGAGACCCAGTACTTC
J: TRBJ2-7; size: -; D: TRBD2; V: TRBV28; CDR3: CASGLGTSGTSYEQYF; DNA: TGTGCCAGCGGACTGGGGACTAGCGGGACTTCCTACGAGCAGTACTTC
J: TRBJ1-1; size: -; D: -; V: TRBV5-5; CDR3: CASSLAFLGRQLNTEAFF; DNA: TGTGCCAGCAGCTTGGCCTTCCTGGGGCGGCAATTGAACACTGAAGCTTTCTTT
J: TRBJ2-5; size: -; D: -; V: TRBV24-1; CDR3: CATSDSRKTAQETQYF; DNA: TGTGCCACCAGTGATTCTCGAAAGACTGCCCAAGAGACCCAGTACTTC
J: TRBJ2-1; size: -; D: TRBD2; V: TRBV11-3; CDR3: CASSLTASGTNLAEQFF; DNA: TGTGCCAGCAGCTTAACTGCTAGCGGGACCAATTTGGCTGAGCAGTTCTTC
J: TRBJ2-1; size: once; D: TRBD2; V: TRBV5-8; CDR3: CASLIWSTGTTDNEQFF; DNA: TGTGCCAGCCTTATTTGGTCAACCGGGACTACCGACAATGAGCAGTTCTTC